This T cell receptor beta chain appears in the sequencing data of a study of blood T cell repertoires in COVID-19 (dated by TCRdb to the early 2020s). In the study overall: The collaborator samples originated in the United States, Italy and Spain and spanned the acute and convalescent phases of COVID-19. The prospective study material was composed of cDNA or gDNA derived from T cells, B-cell-depleted T cells, or PBMCs. Deeply sampled blood TCRbeta repertoires from subjects exposed to, actively infected with, or recovered from COVID-19 were included in the dataset. The repertoires were released in a freely available public database intended as a resource for research on the immune response to SARS-CoV-2. The samples were drawn from two sources: the first 160 participants of the ongoing ImmuneRACE study, and 1,000 to 1,500 subjects contributed by 6 global collaborators. HLA class I and class II types, where available, came from metadata supplied by the sample provider rather than from assay-based typing. Nearly every sample came with metadata listing a de-identified subject ID, COVID-19 status, age in years and sex. The full study reports these points: Clinical and demographic metadata were provided uncurated, with the amount varying by source and participant.

Details on this clone: This receptor's antigen is unknown. There are no base qualities to consult, and no much larger clone falls within one base.

The CDR3 sequence holds 11 residues, the cysteine and phenylalanine included. The DNA shown is the 33-base CDR3, in frame from base 1. V is shortened by 6 bases, J by 3 bases, and the region joining them spans 5 bases. The immunoSEQ Assay, a bias-controlled multiplex PCR, was used to amplify TCRbeta CDR3 regions from genomic DNA. The authors' pipeline ran thus. The number of nucleated cells in each sample was estimated from the amplification of reference gene primers within the assay. To quantify the absolute abundance of each unique TCRbeta CDR3 rearrangement, sequence reads were collapsed and filtered. For each sample, productive Simpson clonality was calculated as the square root of Simpson's diversity index across productive rearrangements. The source is immuneACCESS, and TCRdb retained only in-frame sequences with V and J called. Part of the clones is not carried over; for the studies checked, unresolved V genes explain less than half of this, and the remainder is unexplained. That table supplies the V and J calls and clone size; D and trimming were determined from the DNA. The sample profile shows fewer than 250,000 clones; 80% of them were found once. The ten largest clones take up about 7.2% of the sample.

Whole blood was collected in K2EDTA tubes by collaborating institutions according to the institutions' own protocols. For TCRbeta analysis, collaborators shipped samples as frozen whole blood, isolated PBMCs, or DNA extracted from either of those sample types. Here the chain combines TRBV12-3 or TRBV12-4 and TRBJ1-2; too little of a D gene remains to name it. The TCR sequence derives from a man in his 60s with acute or convalescent COVID-19. Sequencing used peripheral blood. The DNA is TGTGCCAGCAGCCAGGACTATGGCTACACCTTC. Protein translation: CASSQDYGYTF.